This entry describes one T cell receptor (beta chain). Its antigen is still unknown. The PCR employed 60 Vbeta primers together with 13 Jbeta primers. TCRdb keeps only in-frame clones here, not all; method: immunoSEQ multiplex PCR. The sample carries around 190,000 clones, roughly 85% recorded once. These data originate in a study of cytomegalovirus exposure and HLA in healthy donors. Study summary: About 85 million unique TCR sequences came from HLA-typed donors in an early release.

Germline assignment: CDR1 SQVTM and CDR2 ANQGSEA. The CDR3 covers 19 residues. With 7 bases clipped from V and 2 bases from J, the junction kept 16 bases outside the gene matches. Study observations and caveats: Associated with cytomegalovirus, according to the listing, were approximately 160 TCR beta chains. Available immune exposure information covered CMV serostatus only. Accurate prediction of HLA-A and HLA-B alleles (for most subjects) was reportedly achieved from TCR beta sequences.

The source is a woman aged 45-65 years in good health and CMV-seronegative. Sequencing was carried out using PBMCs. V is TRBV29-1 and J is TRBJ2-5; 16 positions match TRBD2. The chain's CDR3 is CSAGRQAGTSGREQETQYF. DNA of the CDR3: TGCAGCGCTGGGAGACAGGCCGGGACTAGCGGGAGGGAACAAGAGACCCAGTACTTC.